Sequencing of this T cell receptor (beta chain) was carried out in a study of regulatory T cells in long-lasting Graves disease. As for time point: persistent/refractory GD, antithyroid drugs over 5 years with positive TRAb. PBMC-derived RNA was used for the TCR library. According to the study, TCR beta libraries were built with iRepertoire HTBI primers and CDR3-region Arm-PCR. One entry per CDR3 protein, called by TCRdb with MiXCR from the multiplex PCR reads. Here the sample spans under 450,000 distinct CDR3 sequences, about a quarter being singletons. The CDR3 is 14 residues long. V was clipped by 3 bases and J by 6 bases, with 15 bases between them.

The source of this sequence is a female donor with Graves disease. Sequenced material: peripheral blood mononuclear cells (PBMCs), taken when the disease was refractory, from a patient treated with antithyroid drugs. The gene calls are TRBV12-3 or TRBV12-4 and TRBJ2-7, with D perhaps TRBD1 (6 bases). The CDR3 protein is CASSLVDRLSEQYF. DNA for the CDR3: TGTGCCAGCAGTTTGGTCGACAGGCTAAGCGAGCAGTACTTC.